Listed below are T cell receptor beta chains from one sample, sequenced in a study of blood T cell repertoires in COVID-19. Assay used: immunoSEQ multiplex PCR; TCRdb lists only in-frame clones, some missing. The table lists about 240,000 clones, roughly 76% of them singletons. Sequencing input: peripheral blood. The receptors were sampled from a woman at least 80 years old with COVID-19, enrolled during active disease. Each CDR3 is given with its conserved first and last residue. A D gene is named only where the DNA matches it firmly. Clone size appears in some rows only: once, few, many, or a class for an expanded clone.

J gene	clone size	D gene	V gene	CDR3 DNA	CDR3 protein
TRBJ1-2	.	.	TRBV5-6	TGTGCCAGCAGCTTGTTGAGGGTGATAGACTATGGCTACACCTTC	CASSLLRVIDYGYTF
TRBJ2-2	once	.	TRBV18	TGTGCCAGCTCACCGGACAGCATACTTAGGACCGGGGAGCTGTTTTTT	CASSPDSILRTGELFF
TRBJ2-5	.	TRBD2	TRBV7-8	TGTGCCAGCAGCACAGGGACTAGCCTGGGGGAAGAGACCCAGTACTTC	CASSTGTSLGEETQYF
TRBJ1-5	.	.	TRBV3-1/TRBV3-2	TGTGCCAGCAGCACCCGGGGGTCCAATCAGCCCCAGCATTTT	CASSTRGSNQPQHF
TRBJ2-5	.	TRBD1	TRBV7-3	TGTGCCAGCAGGCAAAAGGGGACAGCTCCTCAAGAGACCCAGTACTTC	CASRQKGTAPQETQYF
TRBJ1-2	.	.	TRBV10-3	TGTGCCATCTCTGACGGGAATGGCTACACCTTT	CAISDGNGYTF
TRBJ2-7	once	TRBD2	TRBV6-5	TGTGCCAGCAGGGGCGGGGGGTACGAGCAGTACTTC	CASRGGGYEQYF
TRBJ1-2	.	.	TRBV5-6	TGTGCCAGCAGCTTGGGCCTGGGGGGAGGAGACTATGGCTACACCTTC	CASSLGLGGGDYGYTF
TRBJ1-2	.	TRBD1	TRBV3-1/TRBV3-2	TGTGCCAGCAGCAGACAGGGGATATATGGCTACACCTTC	CASSRQGIYGYTF
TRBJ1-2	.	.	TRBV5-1	TGCGCCAGCAGCTTGAAGGTACAGGGATCTTCGTCCTATGGCTACACCTTC	CASSLKVQGSSSYGYTF
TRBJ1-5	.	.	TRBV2	TGTGCCAGCAGTGGGGACAAAGAGGGCAATCAGCCCCAGCATTTT	CASSGDKEGNQPQHF
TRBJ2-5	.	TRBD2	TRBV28	TGTGCCAGCAGGGCGACTAGCGGAGCGAAACAAGAGACCCAGTACTTC	CASRATSGAKQETQYF
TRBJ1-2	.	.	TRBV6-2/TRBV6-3	TGTGCCAGCAGTTACTTGCGAGCTAACTATGGCTACACCTTC	CASSYLRANYGYTF
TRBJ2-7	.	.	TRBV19	TGTGCCAGTAGTATAGAATCAGGCTACGAGCAGTACTTC	CASSIESGYEQYF
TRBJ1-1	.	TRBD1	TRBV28	TGTGCCAGCAGTTTAATAGGAGCAAAATTGGACAGGCCGTCGGGTAACACTGAAGCTTTCTTT	CASSLIGAKLDRPSGNTEAFF
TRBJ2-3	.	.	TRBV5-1	TGCGCCAGCAGCCCAGGGACTGGCCAAGGGGGCGATACGCAGTATTTT	CASSPGTGQGGDTQYF
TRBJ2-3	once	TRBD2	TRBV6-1	TGTGCCAGCAGTGGTCTCCTAGCGGGAGAGGCAGATACGCAGTATTTT	CASSGLLAGEADTQYF
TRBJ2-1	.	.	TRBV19	TGTGCCAGTAGTAAACTTTCGACGGAGGGACTGGACAATGAGCAGTTCTTC	CASSKLSTEGLDNEQFF
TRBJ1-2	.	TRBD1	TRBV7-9	TGTGCCAGCAGTTCCGGGACAGGGGGATTCTATGGCTACACCTTC	CASSSGTGGFYGYTF
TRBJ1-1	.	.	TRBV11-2	TGTGCCAGCAGCCAGATTCCAATGAACACTGAAGCTTTCTTT	CASSQIPMNTEAFF
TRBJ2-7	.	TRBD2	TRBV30	TGTGCCTGGAGTTTCGGGGGGGCCTACGAGCAGTACTTC	CAWSFGGAYEQYF
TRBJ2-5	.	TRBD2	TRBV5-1	TGCGCCAGCAGCCCCGGGACTAGCGGTCGAGAGACCCAGTACTTC	CASSPGTSGRETQYF
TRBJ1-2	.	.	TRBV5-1	TGCGCCAGCACCGGGGGGGCCCAGAACTATGGCTACACCTTC	CASTGGAQNYGYTF
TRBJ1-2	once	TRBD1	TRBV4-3	TGCGCCAGCAGCCAAGGAAGGGGGCGGGGAGGCTACACCTTC	CASSQGRGRGGYTF
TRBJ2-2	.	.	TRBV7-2	TGTGCCAGCAGCTCCCTCCCCGGGACTCGGAACACCGGGGAGCTGTTTTTT	CASSSLPGTRNTGELFF
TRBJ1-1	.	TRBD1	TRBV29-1	TGCAGCGTGAAGGACAGGGGGCTCGACACTGAAGCTTTCTTT	CSVKDRGLDTEAFF
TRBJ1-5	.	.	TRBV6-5	TGTGCCAGCAGTTATGCAGGGCAGCCCCAGCATTTT	CASSYAGQPQHF
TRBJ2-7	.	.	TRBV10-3	TGTGCCATCAGTGAGGGACTCTTCGACGAGCAGTACTTC	CAISEGLFDEQYF
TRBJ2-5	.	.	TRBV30	TGTGCCTGGAGTCCGTTGGGGGGAGCAGGCCGGGGAGAGACCCAGTACTTC	CAWSPLGGAGRGETQYF
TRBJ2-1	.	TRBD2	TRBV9	TGTGCCAGCAACTGGGGACTAGATGGGGCCTACAATGAGCAGTTCTTC	CASNWGLDGAYNEQFF
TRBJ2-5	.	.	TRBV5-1	TGCGCCAGCAGCCTTCAAGAGACCCAGTACTTC	CASSLQETQYF
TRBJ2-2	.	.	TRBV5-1	TGCGCCAGCAGCTTGGATCAAGCGCGTGCGAACACCGGGGAGCTGTTTTTT	CASSLDQARANTGELFF
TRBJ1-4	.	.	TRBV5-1	TGCGCCAGCAGCTTAGGCGCCAGGGGAGATGAAAAACTGTTTTTT	CASSLGARGDEKLFF
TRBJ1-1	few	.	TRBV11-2	TGTGCCAGCAGCTTACGGAGGAACACTGAAGCTTTCTTT	CASSLRRNTEAFF
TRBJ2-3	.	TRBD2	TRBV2	TGTGCCAGCAGACGACTAGCGGGGACTAGCACAGATACGCAGTATTTT	CASRRLAGTSTDTQYF
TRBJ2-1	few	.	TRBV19	TGTGCCAGTAGCCCTGAACGCCGAGGCAATGAGCAGTTCTTC	CASSPERRGNEQFF
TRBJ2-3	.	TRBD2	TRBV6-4	TGTGCCAGCAGTGCCGGGACTAGCGGGAGGGAAGGCACAGATACGCAGTATTTT	CASSAGTSGREGTDTQYF
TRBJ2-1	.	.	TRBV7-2	TGTGCCAGCAGCTTAGGCGCCGCCCTTTACAATGAGCAGTTCTTC	CASSLGAALYNEQFF
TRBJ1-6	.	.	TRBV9	TGTGCCAGCAGCGGAAACAGGGCTGGCGGTTCACCCCTCCACTTT	CASSGNRAGGSPLHF
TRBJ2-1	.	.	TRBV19	TGTGCCAGTAGTACCCGGGTAATGGGTGAGCAGTTCTTC	CASSTRVMGEQFF
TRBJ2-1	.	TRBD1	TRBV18	TGTGCCAGCTCACTAGTAATACAGGGGAATGAGCAGTTCTTC	CASSLVIQGNEQFF
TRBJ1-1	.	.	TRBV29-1	TGCAGCGTTTTCGACATGAACACTGAAGCTTTCTTT	CSVFDMNTEAFF
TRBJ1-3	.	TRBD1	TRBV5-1	TGCGCCAGCAGCTTGGCCCCGGGACAGGCCTCTGGAAACACCATATATTTT	CASSLAPGQASGNTIYF
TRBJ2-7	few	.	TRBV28	TGTGCCAGCAGTCCCCTTCTAGCGAAGTCCTACGAGCAGTACTTC	CASSPLLAKSYEQYF
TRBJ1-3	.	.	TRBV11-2	TGTGCCAGCAGCTTAAGGGGAGGATCGGGGCCCACCATATATTTT	CASSLRGGSGPTIYF
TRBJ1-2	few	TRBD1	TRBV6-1	TGTGCCAGCAGTGAACAACAGGGGAACCACCTCTATGGCTACACCTTC	CASSEQQGNHLYGYTF
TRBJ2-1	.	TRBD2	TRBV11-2	TGTGCCAGCAGCTCCGGACTAGCGGGGTACAATGAGCAGTTCTTC	CASSSGLAGYNEQFF
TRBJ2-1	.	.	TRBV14	TGTGCCAGCAGCCATCCGGGATCACGAAAGTTCTTC	CASSHPGSRKFF
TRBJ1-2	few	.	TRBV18	TGTGCCAGCTCACCCGCGGGAGGGGAGGATGGCTACACCTTC	CASSPAGGEDGYTF
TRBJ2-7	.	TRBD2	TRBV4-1	TGCGCCAGCAGCCGAGAGAGCGGGGACTTCTACGAGCAGTACTTC	CASSRESGDFYEQYF
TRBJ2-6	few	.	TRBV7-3	TGTGCCAGCAGCCTCCAAGTCAGCTCTGGGGCCAACGTCCTGACTTTC	CASSLQVSSGANVLTF
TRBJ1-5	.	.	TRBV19	TGTGCCAGTAGTCTCCCTATGAGCAATCAGCCCCAGCATTTT	CASSLPMSNQPQHF
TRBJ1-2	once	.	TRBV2	TGTGCCAGCTCCCTAGATGGCTACACCTTC	CASSLDGYTF
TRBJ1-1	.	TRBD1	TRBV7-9	TGTGCCAGCGGCCGGGACAGGGGTATAGCTTTCTTT	CASGRDRGIAFF
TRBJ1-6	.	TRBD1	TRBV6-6	TGTGCCAGCAGTCAGACAGGGGGGGGAAATTCACCCCTCCACTTT	CASSQTGGGNSPLHF
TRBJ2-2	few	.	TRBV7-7	TGTGCTAGCAGCAGTTTAGGGGCTACGAACACCGGGGAGCTGTTTTTT	CASSSLGATNTGELFF
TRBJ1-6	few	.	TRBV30	TGTGCCTGGAGTCCTACCGGTTCACCCCTCCACTTT	CAWSPTGSPLHF
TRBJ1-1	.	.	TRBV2	TGTGCCAGCAGGGCTCAGGGTGAAGCTTTCTTT	CASRAQGEAFF
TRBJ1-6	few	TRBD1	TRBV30	TGTGCCTGGAGAAGAATTAAAACCGACAGGGACAATAATTCACCCCTCCACTTT	CAWRRIKTDRDNNSPLHF